What follows are 20 T cell receptor beta chains derived from one specimen sequenced in a study of cytomegalovirus exposure and HLA in healthy donors. The repertoire was sequenced with immunoSEQ multiplex PCR; TCRdb's copy has only in-frame clones and lacks some. The sample includes 280,000 or so clones, roughly 90% of them seen just once. The sample was PBMCs. The source of these receptors is a young woman in good health and CMV-seronegative.

J is TRBJ2-2 and V is TRBV19; possible D gene TRBD1, 5 bases. Germline V lookup: CDR1 LNHDA, CDR2 SQIVND (reference sequence). The V gene lost 5 bases and the J gene lost 8 bases, with 12 bases spanning the gap. The CDR3 length is 13 residues. The CDR3 loop is CASSVSTAGELFF. CDR3 sequence (DNA): TGTGCCAGTAGTGTTTCGACAGCTGGGGAGCTGTTTTTT.

This sequence joins TRBV19 and TRBJ2-3, with 10 positions matching TRBD2. CDR1 and CDR2 from the germline V gene are LNHDA and SQIVND (reference sequence). The CDR3 is 16 residues long. Trimming removed 6 bases from V and 1 base from J; junction bases left unmatched: 7. The CDR3 protein is CASSKLAGIGTDTQYF. The CDR3 nucleotides read TGTGCCAGTAGCAAACTAGCGGGAATTGGCACAGATACGCAGTATTTT. The entire variable domain, with the rest obtained from reference TRBV19 and TRBJ2-3, is as follows: DGGITQSPKYLFRKEGQNVTLSCEQNLNHDAMYWYRQDPGQGLRLIYYSQIVNDFQKGDIAEGYSVSREKKESFPLTVTSAQKNPTAFYLCASSKLAGIGTDTQYFGPGTRLTVL.

The chain links TRBV27 to TRBJ2-7, with D maybe TRBD2 (5 bases). Trimming shortened V by 2 bases and J by 6 bases, and 20 bases separated the two germline ends. The CDR3 has 16 residues. CDR1 and CDR2 (germline): MNHEY, SMNVEV (reference sequence). As DNA, the CDR3 is TGTGCCAGCAGTTTAGGTCTGGGCGGAGGACTCTCCGAGCAGTACTTC. This codes for CASSLGLGGGLSEQYF.

This chain joins TRBV13 and TRBJ1-2, with D maybe TRBD1 (6 bases). In germline, CDR1 is PRHDT, CDR2 FYEKMQ (reference sequence). Trimming pared 4 bases from V and 5 bases from J, leaving 11 bases between. There are 13 residues in the CDR3. CDR3 loop: CASSSGQQYGYTF. DNA for the CDR3: TGTGCCAGCAGCTCCGGACAGCAGTATGGCTACACCTTC.

The rearrangement joins TRBV10-1 to TRBJ2-7, with D possibly TRBD2 on 7 matching bases. This CDR3 is built from 14 residues. Trimming took 1 base from V and 3 from J, leaving 10 bases between them. CDR1 is WNHNN and CDR2 is SYGVQD in the germline V gene (reference sequence). For the CDR3, the DNA is TGCGCCAGCAGTGAGTGGAGGGGGGGCTACGAGCAGTACTTC. Translated, it gives CASSEWRGGYEQYF.

The rearrangement uses TRBV28 and TRBJ2-1; 8 bases align to TRBD1. V trimming: 5 bases; J trimming: 9 bases; junction bases outside the gene matches: 21. Germline V gene lookup returns CDR1 MDHEN and CDR2 SYDVKM. The CDR3 contains 18 residues. The CDR3 DNA follows: TGTGCCAGCAGTCCTAGAAATGTGGACAGGGTCCTACAAGGTGAGCAGTTCTTC. Its translation: CASSPRNVDRVLQGEQFF.

This rearrangement joins TRBV12-5 to TRBJ1-1; no reliable D call. V was cut by 1 base and J by 7 bases, with 4 bases left in between. CDR1 is LGHNT and CDR2 is FRNRAP in the germline V gene. CDR3 length: 11 amino acids. DNA for the CDR3: TGTGCTAGTGGTTTGGGTAATGAAGCTTTCTTT. Translated: CASGLGNEAFF.

This rearrangement joins TRBV10-3 to TRBJ2-7; 7 bases agree with TRBD1. Trimming at V came to 5 bases and at J to 5 bases, leaving 12 bases not matched to a gene. Germline CDR1 is ENHRY and CDR2 is SYGVKD. This CDR3 is 15 amino acids long. The CDR3 region is CAISHRDRALHEQYF. CDR3 in DNA: TGTGCCATCAGTCACCGGGACAGAGCGCTCCACGAGCAGTACTTC.

This chain links TRBV28 with TRBJ1-1; the D gene is possibly TRBD1 (6 bases). The CDR3 is 14 residues long. Trimming left V 6 bases short and J 1 base short, with 12 bases between. Germline V gene data show CDR1 as MDHEN and CDR2 as SYDVKM. CDR3 sequence (DNA): TGTGCCAGCAGCCCATACAGGGAGAACACTGAAGCTTTCTTT. It specifies CASSPYRENTEAFF.

This chain connects TRBV14 to TRBJ1-2; TRBD1 agrees at 8 bases. The CDR3 loop spans 13 amino acids. The V gene's germline CDR1 is SGHDN and CDR2 FVKESK. The V and J ends lost 4 bases and 5 bases, in that order; junction bases with no gene match: 3. Here the CDR3 DNA reads TGTGCCAGCAGCCCGGGACAGGAATATGGCTACACCTTC. Its translation: CASSPGQEYGYTF. The whole variable domain, remainder taken from reference TRBV14 and TRBJ1-2, is EAGVTQFPSHSVIEKGQTVTLRCDPISGHDNLYWYRRVMGKEIKFLLHFVKESKQDESGMPNNRFLAERTGGTYSTLKVQPAELEDSGVYFCASSPGQEYGYTFGSGTRLTVV.

The chain links TRBV28 to TRBJ2-7; 13 bases are shared with TRBD2. Losses at the gene ends were 7 bases for V and 6 bases for J; bases not matched to a gene: 6. The germline V gene encodes CDR1 MDHEN and CDR2 SYDVKM. The CDR3 length is 14 residues. The CDR3 sequence: CASTPGLAGVEQYF. The CDR3 DNA sequence: TGTGCCAGCACCCCCGGACTAGCGGGAGTCGAGCAGTACTTC.

The chain combines TRBV7-8 with TRBJ1-3; D gene ambiguous. From germline, CDR1 is SGHVS and CDR2 FQNEAQ. V was pared by 7 bases and J by 1 base, with 11 bases between. The CDR3 loop spans 14 amino acids. This chain's CDR3 is CASTKADSGNTIYF. CDR3 in DNA: TGTGCCAGCACAAAGGCGGATTCTGGAAACACCATATATTTT.

The chain joins TRBV10-3 to TRBJ2-7, with TRBD2 identical over 7 bases. Trimming cost V 4 bases and J 3 bases; bases outside gene matches: 9. Germline V lookup: CDR1 ENHRY, CDR2 SYGVKD. The CDR3 sequence is 15 residues long. CDR3: CAISVLKPGGYEQYF. In DNA form, the CDR3 reads TGTGCCATCAGTGTTTTGAAGCCGGGAGGCTACGAGCAGTACTTC.

The chain links TRBV28 to TRBJ2-3; 7 bases align to TRBD1. CDR1 MDHEN and CDR2 SYDVKM come from the germline V gene. The trim removed 0 bases at V and 0 bases at J, leaving 6 bases unmatched. The CDR3 contains 17 residues. This CDR3 is CASSLWRTGSSTDTQYF. The CDR3 bases are TGTGCCAGCAGTTTATGGAGGACAGGATCAAGCACAGATACGCAGTATTTT.

The chain employs TRBV29-1 and TRBJ2-7; TRBD1 is a possible D gene (5 bases). The V and J ends lost 4 bases and 0 bases respectively, with 19 bases between them. CDR1 and CDR2 from the germline V gene are SQVTM and ANQGSEA. This CDR3 contains 16 residues. The CDR3 nucleotides read TGCAGCGTTGTCCGAGGTGACAGTATGAGCTCCTACGAGCAGTACTTC. Amino acid sequence: CSVVRGDSMSSYEQYF.

This clone was detected only once. The V call is TRBV5-1, the J call TRBJ1-4; 11 bases fit TRBD1. J gave up 7 bases and V 4 bases, and 12 bases lay outside the gene matches. The CDR3 sequence is 17 residues long. Looked up from germline, CDR1 is SGHRS and CDR2 is YFSETQ. Here the CDR3 reads CASSRGQGANHGEKLFF. The CDR3 nucleotides read TGCGCCAGCAGCCGAGGACAGGGGGCAAACCATGGTGAAAAACTGTTTTTT.

Concerning this clone: The same CDR3 can be traced to other DNA sequences in this sample. V is TRBV4-1 and J is TRBJ2-7; TRBD1 matches at 8 bases. Germline CDR1 is MGHRA and CDR2 is YSYEKL. The CDR3 has 14 amino acids. The trim removed 2 bases at V and 3 bases at J, leaving 3 bases unmatched. The CDR3: CASSQPGQGYEQYF. Here the CDR3 DNA reads TGCGCCAGCAGCCAACCAGGACAGGGCTACGAGCAGTACTTC.

The chain is built from TRBV19 and TRBJ2-7; perhaps TRBD2 as D (6 bases). Deletions cut 3 bases from V and 3 bases from J, with 12 bases between. The CDR3 consists of 14 residues. CDR1 and CDR2 (germline): LNHDA, SQIVND (reference sequence). Here the CDR3 reads CASSMAGRGYEQYF. The CDR3 nucleotides are TGTGCCAGTAGTATGGCAGGGCGGGGCTACGAGCAGTACTTC.

The J gene is TRBJ1-2, the V gene TRBV7-3; D not certain. The CDR3 has 20 amino acids. The V end was cut by 0 bases, the J end by 10 bases, with 33 bases between. CDR1 and CDR2 from the germline V gene are SGHTA and FQGTGA. The CDR3 loop is CASSLTFRAGQRMGCGYYTF. CDR3 coding DNA: TGTGCCAGCAGCTTAACATTCCGCGCGGGCCAACGAATGGGATGCGGCTACTACACCTTC.

This clone was observed a single time. V gene TRBV28 combines with J gene TRBJ2-1; unclear D gene. The V gene lost 0 bases and the J gene lost 0 bases, with 9 bases spanning the gap. The CDR3 is 16 residues long. Germline lookup yields CDR1 MDHEN and CDR2 SYDVKM. CDR3 in DNA: TGTGCCAGCAGTTTATGGGCCCCGAACTCCTACAATGAGCAGTTCTTC. Translated: CASSLWAPNSYNEQFF. The full variable domain, rest sourced from reference TRBV28 and TRBJ2-1, is DVKVTQSSRYLVKRTGEKVFLECVQDMDHENMFWYRQDPGLGLRLIYFSYDVKMKEKGDIPEGYSVSREKKERFSLILESASTNQTSMYLCASSLWAPNSYNEQFFGPGTRLTVL.